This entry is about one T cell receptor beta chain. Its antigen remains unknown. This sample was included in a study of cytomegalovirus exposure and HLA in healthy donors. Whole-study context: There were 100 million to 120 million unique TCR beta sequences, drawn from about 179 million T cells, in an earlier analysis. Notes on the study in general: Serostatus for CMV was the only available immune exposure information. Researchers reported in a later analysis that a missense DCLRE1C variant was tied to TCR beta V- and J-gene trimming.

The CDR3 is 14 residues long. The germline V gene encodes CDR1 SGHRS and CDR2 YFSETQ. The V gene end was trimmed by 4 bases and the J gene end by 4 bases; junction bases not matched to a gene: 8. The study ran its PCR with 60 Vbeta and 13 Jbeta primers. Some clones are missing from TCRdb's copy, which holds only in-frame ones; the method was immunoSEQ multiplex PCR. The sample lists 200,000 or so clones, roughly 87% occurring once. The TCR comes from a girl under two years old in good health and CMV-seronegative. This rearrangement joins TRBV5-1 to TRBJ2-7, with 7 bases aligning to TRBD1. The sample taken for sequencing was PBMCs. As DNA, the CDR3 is TGCGCCAGCAGCCCCACCGGGACAGAGTACGAGCAGTACTTC. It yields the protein CASSPTGTEYEQYF.